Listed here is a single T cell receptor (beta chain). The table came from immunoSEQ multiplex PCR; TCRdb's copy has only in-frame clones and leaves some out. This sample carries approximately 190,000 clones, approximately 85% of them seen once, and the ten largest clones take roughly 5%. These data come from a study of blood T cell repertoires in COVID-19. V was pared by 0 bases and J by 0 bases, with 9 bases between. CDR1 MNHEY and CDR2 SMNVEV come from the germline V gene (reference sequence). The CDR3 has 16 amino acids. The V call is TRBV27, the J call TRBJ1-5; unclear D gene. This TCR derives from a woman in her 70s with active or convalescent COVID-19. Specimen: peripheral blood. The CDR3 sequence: CASSLSVGYSNQPQHF. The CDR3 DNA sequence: TGTGCCAGCAGTTTATCAGTCGGGTATAGCAATCAGCCCCAGCATTTT.